Following are 31 T cell receptor beta chains from one sample sequenced in a study of blood T cell repertoires in COVID-19. The method was immunoSEQ multiplex PCR; TCRdb's version includes in-frame clones alone and lacks a portion of them. The sample lists about 180,000 clones; 85% were seen once. Source material: PBMCs or T cells enriched from blood (not recorded which). Every receptor here comes from a man aged 40-50 years who had recovered from COVID-19.

The rearrangement joins TRBV28 to TRBJ1-4; 10 bases agree with TRBD1. V shed 2 bases and J 8 bases; nucleotides not matched to a gene: 5. The CDR3 is made up of 15 amino acids. CDR1 and CDR2 from the germline V gene are MDHEN and SYDVKM. The CDR3 sequence: CASSLPGQGGEKLFF. The DNA for the CDR3 is TGTGCCAGCAGTTTACCCGGACAGGGGGGGGAAAAACTGTTTTTT.

The chain combines TRBV28 with TRBJ2-7; TRBD2 agrees at 9 bases. This CDR3 contains 16 residues. The germline V gene encodes CDR1 MDHEN and CDR2 SYDVKM. V lost 6 bases to trimming and J lost 2 bases; unmatched junction nucleotides: 11. The CDR3 protein is CASSSVGSGSPYEQYF. The CDR3 nucleotides read TGTGCCAGCAGCTCCGTAGGTAGCGGGAGCCCCTACGAGCAGTACTTC.

The J gene is TRBJ2-2, the V gene TRBV5-1, with 8 nucleotides matching TRBD1. Germline V gives CDR1 SGHRS, CDR2 YFSETQ. The V segment lost 4 bases and the J segment 13 bases; nucleotides outside the gene matches: 6. This CDR3 spans 12 amino acids. DNA of the CDR3: TGCGCCAGCAGCCCGGACAGGGTAGGGCTGTTTTTT. It specifies CASSPDRVGLFF.

The chain joins TRBV6-1 to TRBJ1-2, with 9 nucleotides matching TRBD1. This CDR3 has 17 residues. V was pared by 3 bases and J by 6 bases, with 14 bases of the junction left unmatched. Germline V gene sequence: CDR1 MNHNS, CDR2 SASEGT. This CDR3 is CASSEQNTYRGRDGYTF. The DNA of the CDR3 is TGTGCCAGCAGTGAGCAAAATACCTACAGGGGGCGCGATGGCTACACCTTC.

The chain joins TRBV15 to TRBJ2-3; 12 bases fit TRBD2. V was pared by 7 bases and J by 3 bases, with 8 bases of the junction left unmatched. Germline CDR1 is LNHNV and CDR2 is YYDKDF (reference sequence). This CDR3 comprises 16 residues. The CDR3 sequence is CATKASGRAGTDTQYF. Here the CDR3 DNA reads TGTGCCACCAAGGCTAGCGGGAGGGCCGGTACAGATACGCAGTATTTT.

This chain joins TRBV25-1 and TRBJ1-1; 7 bases align to TRBD1. Germline values: CDR1 MGHDK, CDR2 SYGVNS. CDR3 length equals 15 residues. The trim removed 6 bases at V and 10 bases at J, leaving 17 bases unmatched. CDR3 residues: CASSPGGTAINGAFF. The CDR3 DNA reads TGTGCCAGCAGCCCAGGGGGGACCGCCATCAACGGAGCTTTCTTT.

This chain links TRBV27 with TRBJ2-3; TRBD1 is a possible D gene (6 bases). Germline CDR1 reads MNHEY; CDR2 reads SMNVEV (reference sequence). Trimming took 6 bases from V and 6 from J, leaving 16 bases between them. The CDR3 contains 14 residues. The CDR3: CASSVQGYPDTQYF. The CDR3 DNA is TGTGCCAGCAGCGTTCAGGGGTATCCGGATACGCAGTATTTT.

The CDR3 bases are TGTGCCAGCAGCTTGACAGGCTTCTCTGGAAACACCATATATTTT. This gives the protein CASSLTGFSGNTIYF. The chain recombines TRBV6-5 with TRBJ1-3; a possible D gene is TRBD1 (6 bases). Germline V gene data show CDR1 as MNHEY and CDR2 as SVGAGI. CDR3 size: 15 residues. The V end was cut by 6 bases, the J end by 0 bases, with 12 bases between.

This clone appeared once. This chain connects TRBV27 to TRBJ1-2; D is ambiguous. The CDR3 is made up of 15 amino acids. The V gene lost 6 bases and the J gene lost 10 bases, with 24 bases spanning the gap. Per the germline V gene, CDR1 is MNHEY and CDR2 is SMNVEV (reference sequence). Here the CDR3 reads CASSPFESSRANYTF. The DNA for the CDR3 is TGTGCCAGCAGCCCCTTCGAAAGCTCCCGAGCGAACTACACCTTC.

The chain has TRBV23-1 and TRBJ1-4; 9 nucleotides align to TRBD1. TRBV23-1 counts as an open reading frame of uncertain function. This CDR3 is 19 amino acids long. V shed 6 bases and J 2 bases; nucleotides not matched to a gene: 16. CDR3 sequence reads: CASRHKMGQGISTNEKLFF. In DNA form, the CDR3 reads TGCGCCAGCAGGCACAAGATGGGACAGGGAATTTCGACTAATGAAAAACTGTTTTTT.

This chain connects TRBV5-1 to TRBJ2-7; D ambiguous. V was shortened by 8 bases and J by 2 bases, with 11 bases between the two germline ends. Germline-derived CDR1 and CDR2 are SGHRS and YFSETQ. This CDR3 has 12 residues. CDR3 coding DNA: TGCGCCAGTGCCGCAGTCGCCTACGAGCAGTACTTC. It encodes CASAAVAYEQYF.

Ten or more counts support this clone. The CDR3 region is CASSLTGDHGYTF. The CDR3 region has the DNA TGTGCCAGCAGCCTCACAGGGGACCATGGCTACACCTTC. V usage is TRBV5-4 and J usage is TRBJ1-2, with 7 bases aligning to TRBD1. V lost 4 bases and J lost 6; bases outside the gene matches: 6. Germline CDR1 is SGHNT and CDR2 is YYREEE (reference sequence). The CDR3 consists of 13 residues.

This chain connects TRBV3-1 (or the pseudogene TRBV3-2) to TRBJ1-6, with a tentative D call TRBD1 (5 bases). Germline CDR1 LGHDT, CDR2 YNNKEL (reference sequence). The CDR3 has 15 residues. V dropped 4 bases and J dropped 7 bases, with 14 bases sitting between them. CDR3 nucleotides: TGTGCCAGCAGCCCAGAGCGGGGCCCCAATTCACCCCTCCACTTT. Translated, it gives CASSPERGPNSPLHF.

The table lists this clone with a count of one. The chain employs TRBV27 and TRBJ2-2, with D maybe TRBD2 (7 bases). V was cut by 3 bases and J by 4 bases, with 12 bases left in between. Germline assignment: CDR1 MNHEY and CDR2 SMNVEV (reference sequence). This CDR3 contains 15 residues. The CDR3 sequence: CASSLWGGGTGELFF. CDR3 DNA sequence: TGTGCCAGCAGTTTGTGGGGGGGCGGCACCGGGGAGCTGTTTTTT.

The V call is TRBV7-3, the J call TRBJ2-3; TRBD2 might be the D (5 bases). Germline CDR1 is SGHTA and CDR2 is FQGTGA. V was cut by 5 bases and J by 1 base, with 16 bases left in between. This CDR3 is built from 16 residues. In DNA, the CDR3 is TGTGCCAGCAGCCCAACACCCCGGGGAGGCACAGATACGCAGTATTTT. Translation gives CASSPTPRGGTDTQYF.

This sequence joins TRBV28 and TRBJ1-1; a possible D gene is TRBD1 (5 bases). Per the germline V gene, CDR1 is MDHEN and CDR2 is SYDVKM. V was pared by 2 bases and J by 8 bases, with 9 bases between. CDR3 length: 12 amino acids. The CDR3 DNA follows: TGTGCCAGCAGTTTAGACAGTCCCGAAGCTTTCTTT. Residues: CASSLDSPEAFF.

The CDR3 DNA sequence: TGTGCCAGCAGCCGTTCCTACGAGCAGTACTTC. Translated: CASSRSYEQYF. The V gene is TRBV6-5, the J gene TRBJ2-7; D is uncertain. The CDR3 totals 11 residues. The V end lost 6 bases, the J end lost 1 base, and 4 bases lay between the germline ends. Germline V lookup: CDR1 MNHEY, CDR2 SVGAGI.

This clone came up a few times. The chain uses TRBV30 and TRBJ1-1; unclear D gene. Between the trimmed V and J ends, which lost 2 bases and 1 base, there was a span of 8 bases. This CDR3 has 13 amino acids. CDR1 and CDR2 (germline): GTSNPN, SVGIG (reference sequence). CDR3 DNA sequence: TGTGCCTGGAGTAAACAGCAGAACACTGAAGCTTTCTTT. Translated: CAWSKQQNTEAFF.

The rearrangement links TRBV10-3 to TRBJ2-1, with 11 positions matching TRBD2. CDR1 ENHRY and CDR2 SYGVKD come from the germline V gene. This CDR3 is 17 amino acids long. The ends lost 2 bases at V and 5 bases at J; junction bases unmatched: 8. This CDR3 is CAISEAKTSGVDNEQFF. CDR3 coding DNA: TGTGCCATCAGTGAGGCAAAGACTAGCGGGGTAGACAATGAGCAGTTCTTC.

V and J are TRBV19 and TRBJ2-3; 8 bases agree with TRBD2. This CDR3 has 15 amino acids. CDR1 LNHDA and CDR2 SQIVND come from the germline V gene (reference sequence). The V segment lost 8 bases and the J segment 2 bases; nucleotides outside the gene matches: 9. The CDR3 sequence: CASRSKAGATDTQYF. The DNA of the CDR3 is TGTGCCAGTCGGAGTAAAGCGGGAGCCACAGATACGCAGTATTTT.

This clone was recorded a few times. The V call is TRBV4-2, the J call TRBJ2-1, with D hard to call. Trimming shortened V by 0 bases and J by 0 bases, and 6 bases separated the two germline ends. Looked up from germline, CDR1 is LGHNA and CDR2 is YNFKEQ. The length of the CDR3 is 15 residues. CDR3 residues: CASSQESASYNEQFF. CDR3 bases: TGTGCCAGCAGCCAAGAAAGCGCCTCCTACAATGAGCAGTTCTTC.

This rearrangement joins TRBV7-9 to TRBJ2-1, with 12 bases fitting TRBD2. Germline V CDR1 and CDR2: SEHNR, FQNEAQ (reference sequence). With V trimmed by 5 bases and J by 4 bases, 6 bases remained unmatched. The CDR3 is 16 amino acids. In nucleotides, the CDR3 is TGTGCCAGCAGCCCTCGACTAGCGGGAGTATACAATGAGCAGTTCTTC. Encoded protein: CASSPRLAGVYNEQFF.

The chain employs TRBV30 and TRBJ2-2; TRBD2 is a possible D gene (6 bases). This CDR3 contains 13 residues. CDR1 and CDR2 (germline): GTSNPN, SVGIG (reference sequence). V was clipped by 7 bases and J by 5 bases, with 14 bases between them. The CDR3 loop reads CASRAGLTGELFF. In DNA, the CDR3 is TGTGCCTCCCGGGCGGGATTAACCGGGGAGCTGTTTTTT.

The V gene is TRBV7-6, the J gene TRBJ2-1; TRBD2 agrees at 11 bases. The ends lost 10 bases at V and 0 bases at J; junction bases unmatched: 14. Germline CDR1 is SGHVS and CDR2 is FNYEAQ. The CDR3 is made up of 18 amino acids. CDR3 loop: CATQILAGAKSSYNEQFF. The CDR3, as DNA: TGTGCCACCCAAATACTAGCGGGGGCTAAGAGCTCCTACAATGAGCAGTTCTTC.

The V and J genes are TRBV5-1 and TRBJ2-2, with 10 bases identical to TRBD2. The CDR3 spans 17 residues. The trim removed 5 bases at V and 1 base at J, leaving 8 bases unmatched. The germline V gene has CDR1 SGHRS and CDR2 YFSETQ. As DNA, the CDR3 is TGCGCCAGCAGGTATACTAGCGGGATGAGGAACACCGGGGAGCTGTTTTTT. It translates to CASRYTSGMRNTGELFF.

The chain has TRBV4-2 and TRBJ2-7; 12 bases fit TRBD2. Looked up from germline, CDR1 is LGHNA and CDR2 is YNFKEQ. This CDR3 region has 18 residues. V shed 0 bases and J 1 base; nucleotides not matched to a gene: 7. In DNA form, the CDR3 reads TGTGCCAGCAGCCAAGAATCTAGCGGGAGGGCCGGGTCCTACGAGCAGTACTTC. The encoded protein is CASSQESSGRAGSYEQYF.

The gene calls are TRBV27 and TRBJ2-7, with 12 bases lining up with TRBD2. Germline-derived CDR1 and CDR2 are MNHEY and SMNVEV (reference sequence). J gave up 3 bases and V 6 bases, and 3 bases lay outside the gene matches. This CDR3 is 14 amino acids long. As DNA, the CDR3 is TGTGCCAGCAGGTCTAGCGGGAGGGTCTACGAGCAGTACTTC. Residues: CASRSSGRVYEQYF.

This clone was observed a handful of times. The chain links TRBV29-1 to TRBJ2-1; D might be TRBD1 (5 bases). Germline CDR1 and CDR2: SQVTM and ANQGSEA. Trimming took off 3 bases at V and 0 bases at J, with 12 bases between the two ends. This CDR3 has 15 residues. The CDR3 nucleotides are TGCAGCGTTGATCCCAGGGCGAGCTCCTACAATGAGCAGTTCTTC. It translates to CSVDPRASSYNEQFF.

The gene calls are TRBV28 and TRBJ1-3, with a possible D match to TRBD1 (5 bases). Germline V gene lookup returns CDR1 MDHEN and CDR2 SYDVKM. V was pared by 5 bases and J by 1 base, with 15 bases between. CDR3 length: 16 amino acids. CDR3 region: CASSLLLQVSGNTIYF. The CDR3 DNA is TGTGCCAGCAGTCTCCTCCTACAGGTTTCTGGAAACACCATATATTTT.

V usage is TRBV5-1 and J usage is TRBJ2-1; D may be TRBD2 (6 bases). Germline V lookup: CDR1 SGHRS, CDR2 YFSETQ. Trimming shortened V by 0 bases and J by 6 bases, and 10 bases separated the two germline ends. The CDR3 loop spans 14 amino acids. CDR3 sequence: CASSLVEGSNEQFF. CDR3 sequence (DNA): TGCGCCAGCAGCTTGGTGGAGGGTAGCAATGAGCAGTTCTTC.

This chain uses TRBV6-5 with TRBJ2-7; a weak D match, TRBD1 (5 bases). This CDR3 comprises 14 residues. Germline lookup yields CDR1 MNHEY and CDR2 SVGAGI. Trimming removed 7 bases at V and 0 bases at J, with 13 bases between. The CDR3 region has the DNA TGTGCCAGCACGGGCGGACAAGGCTCCTACGAGCAGTACTTC. Its translation is CASTGGQGSYEQYF.